Presented here are 18 T cell receptor beta chains from one specimen sequenced in a study of blood T cell repertoires in COVID-19. Produced via immunoSEQ multiplex PCR; TCRdb's table is partial and in-frame only. Counted here are 350,000 or so clones, around four fifths occurring once; the ten biggest clones make up 2.5% to 3%. The sample comprised peripheral blood. The receptors come from a man younger than 40 with active or convalescent COVID-19.

V is TRBV19 and J is TRBJ1-1, with D possibly being TRBD1 (5 bases). From germline, CDR1 is LNHDA and CDR2 SQIVND (reference sequence). The length of the CDR3 is 16 residues. V lost 5 bases and J 1 base, leaving 17 bases between the germline ends. CDR3 loop: CASSPRTPLKNTEAFF. DNA of the CDR3: TGTGCCAGTAGTCCCCGGACACCGCTTAAGAACACTGAAGCTTTCTTT.

V is TRBV10-1 and J is TRBJ2-3; 10 nucleotides match TRBD2. The CDR3 is 18 amino acids. CDR1 and CDR2 from the germline V gene are WNHNN and SYGVQD (reference sequence). V lost 8 bases and J lost 6; bases outside the gene matches: 20. CDR3 region: CASHSSLAGDLGPDTQYF. In nucleotides, the CDR3 is TGCGCCAGCCATTCCTCTCTAGCGGGAGACCTCGGGCCGGATACGCAGTATTTT.

The sample holds a few counts of this clone. The chain links TRBV5-1 to TRBJ2-5, with 10 bases that match TRBD2. This CDR3 is built from 14 residues. The V and J ends lost 4 bases and 2 bases, in that order; junction bases with no gene match: 2. From germline, CDR1 is SGHRS and CDR2 YFSETQ. CDR3 region: CASSRTSGQETQYF. The DNA of the CDR3 is TGCGCCAGCAGCCGGACTAGCGGTCAAGAGACCCAGTACTTC.

V and J are TRBV7-2 and TRBJ2-1; the match to TRBD2 covers 8 bases. V trimming: 1 base; J trimming: 9 bases; junction bases outside the gene matches: 5. The CDR3 consists of 14 residues. Germline-derived CDR1 and CDR2 are SGHTA and FQGNSA. CDR3 region: CASSLVPAGVEQFF. The CDR3 bases are TGTGCCAGCAGCTTAGTCCCAGCGGGAGTTGAGCAGTTCTTC.

The CDR3: CSVEGTWTGGEQYF. In nucleotides, the CDR3 is TGCAGCGTTGAAGGGACTTGGACAGGCGGGGAGCAGTACTTC. The chain carries TRBV29-1 and TRBJ2-7; 7 bases map to TRBD1. Germline V gene data show CDR1 as SQVTM and CDR2 as ANQGSEA. V shed 1 base, J shed 7 bases, and the junction held 10 bases outside the gene matches. CDR3 size: 14 residues.

The V gene is TRBV5-5, the J gene TRBJ1-4, with D tentatively TRBD1 (5 bases). CDR1 and CDR2 from the germline V gene are SGHKS and YYEKEE (reference sequence). The CDR3 totals 13 residues. The V end lost 5 bases, the J end lost 2 bases, and 7 bases lay between the germline ends. For the CDR3, the DNA is TGTGCCAGCAGGTGGGGCACTAATGAAAAACTGTTTTTT. Protein sequence: CASRWGTNEKLFF.

The chain has TRBV9 and TRBJ1-1; 8 bases align to TRBD1. The germline V gene encodes CDR1 SGDLS and CDR2 YYNGEE. The CDR3 is 15 residues long. After removal of 2 bases from V and 0 bases from J, the junction contained 3 bases not matched to a gene. CDR3 sequence (DNA): TGTGCCAGCAGCGTGGGGACAGGCCTGAACACTGAAGCTTTCTTT. Translating it yields CASSVGTGLNTEAFF.

The chain recombines TRBV4-3 with TRBJ2-1, with a tentative D call TRBD2 (6 bases). Trimming left V 2 bases short and J 7 bases short, with 9 bases between. The CDR3 is 13 amino acids. CDR1 is LGHNA and CDR2 is YSLEER in the germline V gene. CDR3 nucleotides: TGCGCCAGCAGCCAAAGTCGGGGGAATGAGCAGTTCTTC. Its protein is CASSQSRGNEQFF.

The chain couples TRBV4-3 to TRBJ1-5; D gene unclear. The germline gives CDR1 LGHNA, CDR2 YSLEER. With 6 bases removed from V and 4 bases from J, the gap between germline ends came to 13 bases. The CDR3 runs 14 residues. CDR3 residues: CASRRYVENQPQHF. The CDR3 DNA sequence: TGCGCCAGCAGACGCTACGTAGAGAATCAGCCCCAGCATTTT.

The rearrangement joins TRBV6-6 to TRBJ2-7; 11 nucleotides agree with TRBD2. Trimming at V came to 6 bases and at J to 0 bases, leaving 4 bases not matched to a gene. The CDR3 is 15 amino acids. CDR1 MNHNY and CDR2 SVGAGI come from the germline V gene (reference sequence). CDR3 DNA: TGTGCCAGCAGGTCTCTAGCGGGAGGCTCCTACGAGCAGTACTTC. Its protein is CASRSLAGGSYEQYF.

The rearrangement joins TRBV5-1 to TRBJ2-6; no definite D call. The CDR3 sequence is 15 residues long. V lost 4 bases and J lost 0, with 8 bases in between. Germline V CDR1 and CDR2: SGHRS, YFSETQ. CDR3 coding DNA: TGCGCCAGCAGCCCCCAGGACTCTGGGGCCAACGTCCTGACTTTC. Protein sequence: CASSPQDSGANVLTF.

The V gene is TRBV9, the J gene TRBJ2-7, with a possible D match to TRBD1 (5 bases). There are 17 residues in the CDR3. Germline V lookup: CDR1 SGDLS, CDR2 YYNGEE. V gave up 0 bases and J gave up 3 bases, with 19 bases separating them. The CDR3: CASSVDGRAGKFYEQYF. The CDR3 coding sequence is TGTGCCAGCAGCGTAGACGGTCGGGCAGGGAAGTTCTACGAGCAGTACTTC. The full variable domain, completed using reference TRBV9 and TRBJ2-7, is DSGVTQTPKHLITATGQRVTLRCSPRSGDLSVYWYQQSLDQGLQFLIQYYNGEERAKGNILERFSAQQFPDLHSELNLSSLELGDSALYFCASSVDGRAGKFYEQYFGPGTRLTVT.

The genes are TRBV6-5 and TRBJ2-2; TRBD2 agrees at 10 bases. The CDR3 is 14 residues long. The J segment lost 6 bases and the V segment lost 8 bases, leaving 6 bases of the junction unmatched. The germline CDR1 and CDR2 sequences are MNHEY and SVGAGI. The CDR3 spells CASSLLAGAGELFF. CDR3 in DNA: TGTGCCAGCTCCCTGCTAGCGGGGGCCGGGGAGCTGTTTTTT.

The V call is TRBV24-1, the J call TRBJ2-7, with 8 bases lining up with TRBD2. Germline assignment: CDR1 KGHDR and CDR2 SFDVKD. The CDR3 runs to 13 residues. V was clipped by 11 bases and J by 4 bases; unmatched bases: 9. DNA of the CDR3: TGTGCCATCGCCGGGACTAGAGAGTACGAGCAGTACTTC. Translated, it gives CAIAGTREYEQYF.

The CDR3 coding sequence is TGTGCCAGCAGCTTAGATAAAAGGGGTGTCGCTGAAGCTTTCTTT. Encoded protein: CASSLDKRGVAEAFF. The rearrangement links TRBV11-3 to TRBJ1-1; TRBD1 might be the D (5 bases). CDR1 and CDR2 (germline): SGHNT, YENEEA. Trimming took off 0 bases at V and 6 bases at J, with 14 bases between the two ends. The CDR3 loop spans 15 amino acids.

This chain links TRBV14 with TRBJ2-7; 8 bases line up with TRBD1. Germline V gene sequence: CDR1 SGHDN, CDR2 FVKESK. This CDR3 is 15 amino acids long. Unmatched junction bases numbered 6, after V lost 1 base and J lost 4 bases. CDR3 coding DNA: TGTGCCAGCAGCCAAGGGACAGGGTTTAGTTACGAGCAGTACTTC. Translated, it gives CASSQGTGFSYEQYF.

V gene TRBV4-3 combines with J gene TRBJ1-2, with unresolved D. V was cut by 0 bases and J by 3 bases, with 14 bases left in between. Germline assignment: CDR1 LGHNA and CDR2 YSLEER. CDR3 length: 16 residues. CDR3 region: CASSQDRRGADYGYTF. The CDR3, as DNA: TGCGCCAGCAGCCAAGATAGGCGGGGAGCCGACTATGGCTACACCTTC.

In this sample, this clone turned up a few times. V gene TRBV5-1 combines with J gene TRBJ2-1; 9 bases agree with TRBD1. Germline CDR1 and CDR2: SGHRS and YFSETQ. The CDR3 has 16 residues. V lost 0 bases to trimming and J lost 6 bases; unmatched junction nucleotides: 7. The CDR3 sequence: CASSLAGTGIRNEQFF. CDR3 nucleotide sequence: TGCGCCAGCAGCTTGGCCGGGACAGGGATCCGCAATGAGCAGTTCTTC.